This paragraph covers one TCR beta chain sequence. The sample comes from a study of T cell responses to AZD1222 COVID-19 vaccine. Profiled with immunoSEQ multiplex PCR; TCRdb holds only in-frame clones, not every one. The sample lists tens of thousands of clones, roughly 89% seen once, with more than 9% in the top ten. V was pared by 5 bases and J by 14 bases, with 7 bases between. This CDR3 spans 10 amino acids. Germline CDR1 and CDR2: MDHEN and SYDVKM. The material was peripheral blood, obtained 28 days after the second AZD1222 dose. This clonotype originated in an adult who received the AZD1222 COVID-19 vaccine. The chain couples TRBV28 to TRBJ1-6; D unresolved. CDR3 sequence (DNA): TGTGCCAGCAGTCGGTTAACCCTCCACTTT. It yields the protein CASSRLTLHF.